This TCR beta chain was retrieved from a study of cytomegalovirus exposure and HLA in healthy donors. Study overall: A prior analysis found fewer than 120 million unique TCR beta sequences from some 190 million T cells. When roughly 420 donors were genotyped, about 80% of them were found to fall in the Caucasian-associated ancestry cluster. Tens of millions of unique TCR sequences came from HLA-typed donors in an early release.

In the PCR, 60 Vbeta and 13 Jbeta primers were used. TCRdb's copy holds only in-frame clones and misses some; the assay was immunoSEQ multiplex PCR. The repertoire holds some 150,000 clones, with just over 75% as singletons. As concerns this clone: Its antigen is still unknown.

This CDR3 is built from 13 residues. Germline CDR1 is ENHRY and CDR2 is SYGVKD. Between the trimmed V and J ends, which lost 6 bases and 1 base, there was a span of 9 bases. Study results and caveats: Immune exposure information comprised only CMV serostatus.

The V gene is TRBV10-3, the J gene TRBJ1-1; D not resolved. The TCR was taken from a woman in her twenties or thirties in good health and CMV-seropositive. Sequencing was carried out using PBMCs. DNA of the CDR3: TGTGCCATCAGCTTGACGGGGAACACTGAAGCTTTCTTT. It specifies CAISLTGNTEAFF.